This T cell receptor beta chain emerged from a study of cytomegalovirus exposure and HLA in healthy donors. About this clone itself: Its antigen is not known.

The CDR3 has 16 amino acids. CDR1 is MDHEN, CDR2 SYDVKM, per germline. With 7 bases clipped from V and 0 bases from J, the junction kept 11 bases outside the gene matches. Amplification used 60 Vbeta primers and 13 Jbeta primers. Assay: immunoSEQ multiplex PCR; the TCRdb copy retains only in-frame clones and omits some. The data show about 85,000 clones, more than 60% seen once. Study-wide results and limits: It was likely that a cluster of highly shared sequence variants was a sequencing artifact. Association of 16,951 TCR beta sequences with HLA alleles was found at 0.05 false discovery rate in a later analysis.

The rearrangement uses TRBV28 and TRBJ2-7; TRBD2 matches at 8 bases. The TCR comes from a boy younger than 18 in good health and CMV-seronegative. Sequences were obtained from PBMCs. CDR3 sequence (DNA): TGTGCCAGCAAAGCTTTCCTAGCGGGCGGCTCCTACGAGCAGTACTTC. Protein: CASKAFLAGGSYEQYF.